These 19 T cell receptor beta chains were sequenced from one sample in a study of blood T cells in healthy people across ages. A second roughly 6 to 12 cycle PCR used barcoded and J-beta primers. In TCRdb, the 5' RACE reads were re-called with MiXCR into one record per CDR3 protein. Of about 1.1 million distinct CDR3 sequences in the sample, approximately 38% were seen once. Sequenced material: blood. These receptors all come from a young man in good health.

The genes are TRBV24-1 and TRBJ1-2; D remains ambiguous. V lost 0 bases, J lost 8 bases, and 9 bases lay in between. CDR3 length equals 13 residues. CDR1 is KGHDR, CDR2 SFDVKD, per germline. The CDR3, as DNA: TGTGCCACCAGTGATTTGCGGGGAGGCGGCTACACCTTC. This codes for CATSDLRGGGYTF.

This rearrangement joins TRBV7-9 to TRBJ2-4; tentatively, D is TRBD1 (5 bases). This CDR3 contains 14 residues. Germline values: CDR1 SEHNR, CDR2 FQNEAQ (reference sequence). V shed 5 bases and J shed 4 bases, with 12 bases lying between them. CDR3 sequence reads: CASSPTVLKNIQYF. The CDR3 DNA is TGTGCCAGCAGCCCGACAGTACTAAAAAACATTCAGTACTTC.

The chain couples TRBV9 to TRBJ2-3; D unresolved. The CDR3 loop spans 14 amino acids. V dropped 2 bases and J dropped 3 bases, with 10 bases sitting between them. In germline, CDR1 is SGDLS, CDR2 YYNGEE. The CDR3: CASSVRPITDTQYF. The CDR3, as DNA: TGTGCCAGCAGCGTTAGGCCGATTACAGATACGCAGTATTTT.

CDR3 residues: CASSYWGKSGYEQYF. The CDR3 nucleotides read TGTGCCAGCAGTTACTGGGGGAAGTCGGGCTACGAGCAGTACTTC. The rearrangement joins TRBV6-2 or TRBV6-3 to TRBJ2-7; D is perhaps TRBD1 or TRBD2 (5 bases each). Germline V CDR1 and CDR2: MNHEY, SVGEGT. The germline V and J ends were trimmed by 1 base and 3 bases, with 13 bases remaining between them. This CDR3 spans 15 amino acids.

The V and J genes are TRBV6-2 or TRBV6-3 and TRBJ1-5; 7 bases agree with TRBD1. In germline, CDR1 is MNHEY, CDR2 SVGEGT. The CDR3 has 15 amino acids. V trimming: 2 bases; J trimming: 6 bases; junction bases outside the gene matches: 7. This CDR3 reads CASSYMTGLAQPQHF. CDR3 in DNA: TGTGCCAGCAGTTACATGACAGGGTTGGCTCAGCCCCAGCATTTT.

The V and J genes are TRBV5-1 and TRBJ1-5; 10 nucleotides align to TRBD1. Germline lookup yields CDR1 SGHRS and CDR2 YFSETQ. This CDR3 spans 17 amino acids. J was trimmed by 9 bases and V by 2 bases; bases with no gene match: 14. This chain's CDR3 is CASSLLRDRGIQRPQHF. CDR3 sequence (DNA): TGCGCCAGCAGCTTACTAAGGGACAGGGGTATACAGCGGCCCCAGCATTTT.

The chain uses TRBV20-1 and TRBJ2-5, with a weak D call TRBD2 (6 bases). V lost 3 bases to trimming and J lost 7 bases, with 15 bases between them. CDR1 and CDR2 from the germline V gene are DFQATT and SNEGSKA (reference sequence). The CDR3 consists of 13 residues. CDR3 DNA sequence: TGCAGTGCTAGGGGGGGACTGGGAGGGACCCAGTACTTC. The encoded protein is CSARGGLGGTQYF.

This clonotype has more than one count but fewer than ten. The rearrangement joins TRBV7-8 to TRBJ2-2; tentative D call: TRBD2 (6 bases). Trimming stripped 2 bases from V and 4 bases from J, with 14 bases between. The CDR3 contains 16 residues. Germline CDR1 reads SGHVS; CDR2 reads FQNEAQ. This CDR3 is CASSLRQDYSTGELFF. CDR3 sequence (DNA): TGTGCCAGCAGCTTACGCCAGGACTATTCCACCGGGGAGCTGTTTTTT.

This clonotype was seen a few times. The chain has TRBV5-1 and TRBJ2-3; TRBD1 or TRBD2 may be the D gene (6 bases each). CDR1 and CDR2 (germline): SGHRS, YFSETQ. This CDR3 is 14 amino acids long. Deletions cut 5 bases from V and 5 bases from J, with 15 bases between. CDR3 sequence (DNA): TGCGCCAGCAGGTACGGGGGCGCCGGAGATACGCAGTATTTT. Protein: CASRYGGAGDTQYF.

This chain links TRBV6-6 with TRBJ1-1; tentative D call: TRBD1 (6 bases). Germline CDR1 is MNHNY and CDR2 is SVGAGI (reference sequence). The CDR3 length is 15 residues. V shed 6 bases and J shed 5 bases, with 19 bases lying between them. The CDR3 loop is CASRPDSQGLTEAFF. The DNA of the CDR3 is TGTGCCAGCAGACCCGATTCCCAGGGGTTGACTGAAGCTTTCTTT.

This clonotype was picked up a small number of times. The rearrangement links TRBV7-9 to TRBJ1-2; 12 bases match TRBD1. The CDR3 extends over 15 amino acids. The junction had 9 bases not matched to a gene; V was cut back by 5 bases and J by 8 bases. The germline gives CDR1 SEHNR, CDR2 FQNEAQ (reference sequence). As DNA, the CDR3 is TGTGCCAGCAGCCCTAACTGGGACAGGGGGCAAGGCTACACCTTC. Its protein product is CASSPNWDRGQGYTF.

This clonotype was recorded a few times. V is TRBV5-1 and J is TRBJ1-1; no firm D call. CDR3 length: 13 amino acids. Germline-derived CDR1 and CDR2 are SGHRS and YFSETQ. Trimming cost V 4 bases and J 1 base, with 8 bases left between them. The DNA of the CDR3 is TGCGCCAGCAGCATGCCCGGGAACACTGAAGCTTTCTTT. It encodes CASSMPGNTEAFF. Combining the CDR3 with reference TRBV5-1 and TRBJ1-1 gives the whole variable domain KAGVTQTPRYLIKTRGQQVTLSCSPISGHRSVSWYQQTPGQGLQFLFEYFSETQRNKGNFPGRFSGRQFSNSRSEMNVSTLELGDSALYLCASSMPGNTEAFFGQGTRLTVV.

This clonotype was observed a handful of times. The CDR3 loop reads CASSGQDRYNSPLHF. CDR3 nucleotides: TGTGCCAGCAGTGGCCAGGACCGCTATAATTCACCCCTCCACTTT. This chain uses TRBV6-5 with TRBJ1-6; D remains unclear. Trimming pared 5 bases from V and 3 bases from J, leaving 11 bases between. This CDR3 has 15 amino acids. Germline CDR1 and CDR2: MNHEY and SVGAGI.

This clonotype was picked up a small number of times. The J gene is TRBJ1-2, the V gene TRBV7-2, with D maybe TRBD1 (6 bases). Germline V lookup: CDR1 SGHTA, CDR2 FQGNSA. V was trimmed by 5 bases and J by 4 bases, leaving 14 bases between them. The CDR3 totals 14 residues. For the CDR3, the DNA is TGTGCCAGCAGCGCCGGGGGCGCAGGCTATGGCTACACCTTC. Residues: CASSAGGAGYGYTF.

This clonotype showed up just a few times. The V call is TRBV10-3, the J call TRBJ1-1; D is ambiguous. The V and J ends lost 2 bases and 5 bases respectively, with 18 bases between them. CDR3 length: 16 amino acids. CDR1 is ENHRY, CDR2 SYGVKD, per germline. The CDR3 bases are TGTGCCATCAGTGAGGTAGCCCAGGATTCGGGTACTGAAGCTTTCTTT. Translated, it gives CAISEVAQDSGTEAFF.

The J gene is TRBJ2-1, the V gene TRBV20-1; D gene unclear. The J call may be in error: the DNA end matches TRBJ2-7 better. The germline V gene has CDR1 DFQATT and CDR2 SNEGSKA (reference sequence). The CDR3 has 12 amino acids. CDR3 loop: CSAKRTYNEQYF. The CDR3 DNA reads TGCAGTGCTAAGAGAACATACAATGAGCAGTACTTC.

The chain carries TRBV6-2 or TRBV6-3 and TRBJ1-4; tentative D call: TRBD1 (6 bases). CDR1 is MNHEY, CDR2 SVGEGT, per germline. Trimming took off 5 bases at V and 12 bases at J, with 16 bases between the two ends. The CDR3 spans 13 residues. CDR3 nucleotide sequence: TGTGCCAGCAGTACCGGCGGTAGGGGGGAACTGTTTTTT. Residues: CASSTGGRGELFF.

CDR3 sequence (DNA): TGTGCCAGCGTTGGACAGGGGAACACCGGGGAGCTGTTTTTT. Its protein product is CASVGQGNTGELFF. V and J are TRBV6-2 or TRBV6-3 and TRBJ2-2; 8 bases map to TRBD1. The CDR3 has 14 amino acids. With 8 bases clipped from V and 1 base from J, the junction kept 3 bases outside the gene matches. Germline V CDR1 and CDR2: MNHEY, SVGEGT.

V usage is TRBV6-5 and J usage is TRBJ2-3, with D perhaps matching TRBD2 (7 bases). The CDR3 contains 17 residues. V dropped 2 bases and J dropped 2 bases, with 17 bases sitting between them. CDR1 MNHEY and CDR2 SVGAGI come from the germline V gene. CDR3 in amino acids: CASSYEAVGGLTDTQYF. The CDR3 nucleotides are TGTGCCAGCAGTTACGAAGCAGTGGGGGGGCTCACAGATACGCAGTATTTT.